This record concerns one T cell receptor beta chain sequence. A multiplex PCR was run with 60 Vbeta primers and 13 Jbeta primers. Using immunoSEQ multiplex PCR, the repertoire was profiled, and TCRdb retains in-frame clones only, with some absent. The table has some 100,000 clones, roughly 83% seen once; the top ten hold 4.1%. V gave up 1 base and J gave up 3 bases, with 6 bases separating them. CDR1 and CDR2 (germline): MGHRA, YSYEKL. This CDR3 comprises 13 residues. This sample was taken from a study of cytomegalovirus exposure and HLA in healthy donors. Material: PBMCs. The receptor comes from a female donor in good health and CMV-seropositive. V usage is TRBV4-1 and J usage is TRBJ1-2; D gene unclear. In DNA form, the CDR3 reads TGCGCCAGCAGCCAAGGGGAGGACTATGGCTACACCTTC. Its protein product is CASSQGEDYGYTF.